Sequencing of this T cell receptor beta chain was carried out in a study of cytomegalovirus exposure and HLA in healthy donors. CDR1 and CDR2 from the germline V gene are SGHRS and YFSETQ. Losses at the gene ends were 4 bases for V and 10 bases for J; bases not matched to a gene: 13. The CDR3 contains 15 residues. The PCR had 60 Vbeta and 13 Jbeta primers. Profiled with immunoSEQ multiplex PCR; TCRdb holds only in-frame clones, not every one. The sample has some 170,000 clones, approximately 70% seen once. Study-level findings and limits: Researchers counted over 150 TCR beta chains as cytomegalovirus-associated.

As regards this clone: Its antigen is currently unknown.

The chain has TRBV5-1 and TRBJ2-1, with 8 bases lining up with TRBD1. Sample: PBMCs. The receptor was derived from a man aged 18 to 29 in good health and CMV-seropositive. The CDR3 coding sequence is TGCGCCAGCAGCACAGATTCAGGACAGGGACGCGAGCAGTTCTTC. Residues: CASSTDSGQGREQFF.